This TCR beta chain comes out of a study of response to subunit inactivated influenza vaccine. The study's findings and limits: Authors suggested each seasonal flu vaccination may recruit only limited numbers of new T cells.

V was trimmed by 4 bases and J by 2 bases, leaving 12 bases between them. This CDR3 has 14 residues. The V gene's germline CDR1 is SGHTA and CDR2 FQGNSA. This clonotype was seen a single time. Its antigen is not known. TCRdb fed the RT-PCR reads into MiXCR, producing one record per CDR3 protein. Counted here are approximately 700,000 distinct CDR3 sequences, approximately 15% occurring once; the ten biggest clones make up about 9.9%. The rearrangement uses TRBV7-2 and TRBJ2-7; D not certain. Sequenced material: PBMCs from blood, taken approximately 13 days after vaccination. This receptor was obtained from a man aged 45-60 years who received an inactivated influenza vaccine. CDR3 nucleotides: TGTGCCAGCAGCTCAAAGACGGAAGCCTACGAGCAGTACTTC. Translating gives CASSSKTEAYEQYF. Complete variable domain (other parts from reference TRBV7-2 and TRBJ2-7): GAGVSQSPSNKVTEKGKDVELRCDPISGHTALYWYRQSLGQGLEFLIYFQGNSAPDKSGLPSDRFSAERTGGSVSTLTIQRTQQEDSAVYLCASSSKTEAYEQYFGPGTRLTVT.